This TCR beta chain is drawn from a study of cytomegalovirus exposure and HLA in healthy donors. Study context: Later, an analysis reported that the 100 to 150 validation repertoires had used the same platform as the roughly 650 first-cohort repertoires.

Unmatched junction bases numbered 13, after V lost 5 bases and J lost 3 bases. Germline V CDR1 and CDR2: LGHNA, YNFKEQ. The CDR3 runs to 16 residues. TCRdb's table, derived via immunoSEQ multiplex PCR, lists solely in-frame clones and lacks some. This table has around 99,000 clones, almost 90% appearing once. On this clone itself: The antigen is not known.

Regarding the study as a whole: Cytomegalovirus status was reportedly diagnosed by the classifier with high specificity and sensitivity. In vitro testing confirmed a few CMV-associated chains as specific for CMV antigens.

The chain recombines TRBV4-2 with TRBJ2-7, with TRBD2 matching 7 bases. The receptor was isolated from a woman between 18 and 29 years old in good health and CMV-seronegative. The sequenced sample was PBMCs. The CDR3 DNA reads as TGTGCCAGCAGCTTATCGGGGGGTGCGTCCCACTACGAGCAGTACTTC. As protein: CASSLSGGASHYEQYF.